The 20 T cell receptor beta chains listed next were all sequenced from one sample in a study of blood T cells in healthy people across ages. Primers used in a second PCR of roughly 7 to 12 cycles were a sample-barcoded 5' primer and a J-beta primer mix. One entry per CDR3 protein, called by TCRdb with MiXCR from the 5' RACE reads. The sample has over 700,000 distinct CDR3 sequences; 25% are singletons. These data are also associated with another study on T cells of mothers and their children.

Sequences were obtained from blood. The source of these receptors is a boy younger than 18 in good health.

The V call is TRBV10-3, the J call TRBJ1-1, with D maybe TRBD1 (6 bases). The CDR3 consists of 12 residues. In germline, CDR1 is ENHRY, CDR2 SYGVKD. Between the trimmed V and J ends, which lost 11 bases and 1 base, there was a span of 11 bases. The CDR3 is CAVKTGNTEAFF. The CDR3 DNA follows: TGTGCCGTCAAGACAGGGAACACTGAAGCTTTCTTT.

The chain is built from TRBV7-6 and TRBJ2-1, with D perhaps matching TRBD1 or TRBD2 (5 bases each). The CDR3 extends over 16 amino acids. Trimming took off 0 bases at V and 6 bases at J, with 15 bases between the two ends. Germline CDR1 and CDR2: SGHVS and FNYEAQ. The CDR3 bases are TGTGCCAGCAGCTTAGCCCCACGGGACCCAAGCAATGAGCAGTTCTTC. Its translation is CASSLAPRDPSNEQFF.

The chain joins TRBV12-3 or TRBV12-4 to TRBJ2-5; D might be TRBD1 (5 bases). Matching the DNA end better, TRBJ2-1 makes the J call doubtful. The CDR3 contains 15 residues. The CDR3 sequence: CASSPAGKMRNEQFF. Here the CDR3 DNA reads TGTGCCAGCAGTCCGGCAGGGAAAATGCGCAATGAGCAGTTCTTC.

The table lists this clonotype with a few counts. CDR3 residues: CASTRVDIQNIQYF. For the CDR3, the DNA is TGTGCCAGCACTCGCGTGGACATACAAAACATTCAGTACTTC. The rearrangement links TRBV28 to TRBJ2-4; D possibly corresponds to TRBD1 (5 bases). CDR3 size: 14 residues. With 7 bases removed from V and 5 bases from J, the gap between germline ends came to 15 bases. CDR1 MDHEN and CDR2 SYDVKM come from the germline V gene. The full variable domain, completed using reference TRBV28 and TRBJ2-4, is DVKVTQSSRYLVKRTGEKVFLECVQDMDHENMFWYRQDPGLGLRLIYFSYDVKMKEKGDIPEGYSVSREKKERFSLILESASTNQTSMYLCASTRVDIQNIQYFGAGTRLSVL.

As to this clonotype: It may be a read error: a sequence one base away is much more abundant. CDR3 amino acids: CSVEGGTSCEQYF. CDR3 coding DNA: TGCAGCGTTGAAGGGGGGACCTCCTGCGAGCAGTACTTC. The chain joins TRBV29-1 to TRBJ2-7, with D perhaps being TRBD1 or TRBD2 (5 bases each). The CDR3 is made up of 13 amino acids. Germline CDR1 and CDR2: SQVTM and ANQGSEA.

V usage is TRBV18 and J usage is TRBJ2-5; D is undetermined. V was shortened by 6 bases and J by 3 bases, with 17 bases between the two germline ends. The CDR3 runs 15 residues. Looked up from germline, CDR1 is KGHSH and CDR2 is LQKENI. The CDR3 protein is CASSPTQTAEETQYF. CDR3 nucleotide sequence: TGTGCCAGCTCTCCAACCCAGACGGCCGAAGAGACCCAGTACTTC.

The chain is built from TRBV15 and TRBJ1-2; 8 bases line up with TRBD1. The CDR3 runs 15 residues. CDR1 and CDR2 (germline): LNHNV, YYDKDF (reference sequence). The V segment lost 0 bases and the J segment 4 bases; nucleotides outside the gene matches: 4. The CDR3 is CATSRDWTGTYGYTF. In DNA, the CDR3 is TGTGCCACCAGCAGAGATTGGACAGGGACCTATGGCTACACCTTC.

This clonotype was picked up a small number of times. The chain links TRBV5-1 to TRBJ2-1; 11 bases agree with TRBD2. CDR1 is SGHRS, CDR2 YFSETQ, per germline. This CDR3 has 16 amino acids. The junction had 5 bases not matched to a gene; V was cut back by 2 bases and J by 4 bases. The DNA for the CDR3 is TGCGCCAGCAGCTTACTCGGGACTAGCGGATACAATGAGCAGTTCTTC. Translation: CASSLLGTSGYNEQFF.

The chain employs TRBV4-1 and TRBJ2-3, with D possibly TRBD2 on 5 matching bases. V dropped 4 bases and J dropped 4 bases, with 15 bases sitting between them. The CDR3 has 15 amino acids. Germline V lookup: CDR1 MGHRA, CDR2 YSYEKL. CDR3 bases: TGCGCCAGCAGCCGCTCTTTTGTCGGGGCAGATACGCAGTATTTT. Amino acid sequence: CASSRSFVGADTQYF.

Points on this clonotype: The junction does not match germline at one end; this may be a read error. V and J are TRBV7-7 and TRBJ2-2; no definite D call. CDR1 and CDR2 from the germline V gene are SSHAT and FNYEAQ (reference sequence). The CDR3 contains 17 residues. CDR3 sequence (DNA): TGTGCTAGCAGCCTATACCCCTGGTTCTCCGACACCGGGGAGCTGTTTTTT. Protein product: CASSLYPWFSDTGELFF.

The chain employs TRBV12-3 or TRBV12-4 and TRBJ2-5; D might be TRBD2 (6 bases). The V end was cut by 6 bases, the J end by 1 base, with 12 bases between. This CDR3 region has 14 residues. Here the CDR3 DNA reads TGTGCCAGCAGGCTCCCGGGACTCCAAGAGACCCAGTACTTC. Its protein is CASRLPGLQETQYF.

The chain employs TRBV18 and TRBJ2-4, with 9 bases identical to TRBD1. Germline V CDR1 and CDR2: KGHSH, LQKENI. The V segment lost 3 bases and the J segment 1 base; nucleotides outside the gene matches: 4. The CDR3 has 16 residues. Here the CDR3 DNA reads TGTGCCAGCTCACCCCTAGGGACAGGGGCCAAAAACATTCAGTACTTC. Its translation: CASSPLGTGAKNIQYF.

The chain employs TRBV5-1 and TRBJ2-5; no clear D gene. This CDR3 comprises 15 residues. Germline loops: CDR1 SGHRS, CDR2 YFSETQ. V lost 5 bases to trimming and J lost 1 base, with 15 bases between them. CDR3 region: CASRVSGDGQETQYF. The CDR3 DNA reads TGCGCCAGCAGGGTTTCCGGAGATGGCCAAGAGACCCAGTACTTC.

This clonotype was picked up a small number of times. J is TRBJ2-1 and V is TRBV20-1; D possibly corresponds to TRBD2 (5 bases). Germline V gene data show CDR1 as DFQATT and CDR2 as SNEGSKA (reference sequence). Between the trimmed V and J ends, which lost 3 bases and 8 bases, there was a span of 11 bases. The CDR3 sequence is 12 residues long. The CDR3 DNA is TGCAGTGCTAGGGAAGACGGGGATGAGCAGTTCTTC. It yields the protein CSAREDGDEQFF.

This clonotype was detected a few times. V is TRBV4-3 and J is TRBJ1-1; D possibly corresponds to TRBD1 (6 bases). With 4 bases removed from V and 4 bases from J, the gap between germline ends came to 19 bases. Germline-derived CDR1 and CDR2 are LGHNA and YSLEER. The length of the CDR3 is 16 residues. CDR3 DNA sequence: TGCGCCAGCAGCCGGGATCCTACAGGGACTCCCACTGAAGCTTTCTTT. It translates to CASSRDPTGTPTEAFF.

This rearrangement joins TRBV10-1 to TRBJ2-2; 11 nucleotides agree with TRBD1. Germline V lookup: CDR1 WNHNN, CDR2 SYGVQD (reference sequence). The length of the CDR3 is 16 residues. With V trimmed by 5 bases and J by 1 base, 3 bases remained unmatched. This chain's CDR3 is CASSPGQGVNTGELFF. The CDR3 DNA is TGCGCCAGCAGTCCGGGACAGGGGGTGAACACCGGGGAGCTGTTTTTT.

This sequence joins TRBV2 and TRBJ2-5, with a possible D match to TRBD2 (5 bases). V was clipped by 11 bases and J by 5 bases, with 18 bases between them. CDR1 is SNHLY and CDR2 is FYNNEI in the germline V gene. The CDR3 is made up of 13 amino acids. DNA for the CDR3: TGTGCCGGACTCAGTGGGAGAAAGGAGACCCAGTACTTC. As protein: CAGLSGRKETQYF.

This clonotype turned up a few times. The chain is built from TRBV25-1 and TRBJ2-5, with TRBD1 as a possible D gene (6 bases). V was trimmed by 7 bases and J by 3 bases, leaving 15 bases between them. The CDR3 contains 14 residues. CDR1 is MGHDK, CDR2 SYGVNS, per germline. The CDR3: CASIEQGWEETQYF. In DNA, the CDR3 is TGTGCCAGCATCGAACAGGGTTGGGAAGAGACCCAGTACTTC.

This clonotype has only a few counts. The J gene is TRBJ2-5, the V gene TRBV2; D not certain. TRBJ2-1 matches the DNA end more closely, so the J call is doubtful. In germline, CDR1 is SNHLY, CDR2 FYNNEI. This CDR3 contains 13 residues. CDR3 bases: TGTGCCAGCAGTGATCGGCTCTACAATGAGCAGTTCTTC. Its protein is CASSDRLYNEQFF.

There are a few counts of this clonotype. This rearrangement joins TRBV9 to TRBJ1-4; D uncertain. V gave up 1 base and J gave up 0 bases, with 4 bases separating them. The CDR3 consists of 14 residues. Germline CDR1 and CDR2: SGDLS and YYNGEE. CDR3 protein: CASSVQATNEKLFF. CDR3 DNA: TGTGCCAGCAGCGTACAAGCAACTAATGAAAAACTGTTTTTT.